This T cell receptor (beta chain) was sequenced during a study of CD8+CD57+ T cells in acquired aplastic anemia. Trimming took 0 bases from V and 6 from J, leaving 11 bases between them. The CDR3 consists of 14 residues. Looked up from germline, CDR1 is LNHNV and CDR2 is YYDKDF (reference sequence). All sequencing subjects had displayed CD8+CD57+ cell expansion on flow cytometry. TCR beta VDJ and CDR3 profiles were obtained from a genomic DNA template. TCRdb analysed the reads with MiXCR anew, one entry per CDR3 protein. The sample has 150,000 to 200,000 distinct CDR3 sequences; less than 50% are singletons.

The chain is built from TRBV15 and TRBJ1-1, with D possibly TRBD1 on 5 matching bases. The sample comprised sorted CD4+, CD8+, or CD8+CD57+ T cells (not recorded which) from PBMCs. This clonotype originated in a human donor with aplastic anemia. The chain's CDR3 is CATSRDLGGAEAFF. CDR3 sequence (DNA): TGTGCCACCAGCAGAGATCTGGGGGGGGCTGAAGCTTTCTTT.